This paragraph covers one T cell receptor beta chain sequence. As yet, its antigen is unknown. CDR3 length: 13 amino acids. V was clipped by 10 bases and J by 3 bases, with 14 bases between them. Germline V gives CDR1 SGHTS, CDR2 YDEGEE. This specimen comes from a study of T cell responses to AZD1222 COVID-19 vaccine. Study as a whole: Recipients boosted at about 4 weeks or about 12 weeks are pooled.

Study results and caveats: The reported proportion of spike-specific TCRs targeting unmutated variant regions was nearly half.

Using immunoSEQ multiplex PCR, the repertoire was profiled, and TCRdb retains in-frame clones only, with some absent. Of some 110,000 clones in the sample, 65% to 85% are singletons; the top ten hold 9.4%. This TCR came from an adult in good health. V gene TRBV5-8 combines with J gene TRBJ1-5; D is undetermined. Source: peripheral blood, taken on day 0 of AZD1222 vaccination. The CDR3 bases are TGTGCCGCTGGAGATTTACCCAATCAGCCCCAGCATTTT. It translates to CAAGDLPNQPQHF.